A single count supports the clone carrying this T cell receptor beta chain. Its cognate antigen is unknown. The junction shows a germline mismatch at one end, possibly a read error. The sample is drawn from a study of metastatic and nonmetastatic thyroid tumors. Whole-study context: Repertoires of blood and of tissue (tumor or nodule) from malignant and benign thyroid patients were compared. Study-level points and caveats: Significantly higher TCR beta diversity was reportedly seen in malignant thyroid tumors than benign nodules, in blood and tumor.

This CDR3 has 16 residues. The germline gives CDR1 MGHRA, CDR2 YSYEKL. Per the study methods: Across clinicopathological groups, CDR3 differences served as the basis for building a distant-metastasis classifier for papillary thyroid cancer. TCRdb re-called the PCR reads with MiXCR. These V and J calls are TCRdb output, not the study's own analysis. This sample has about 35,000 clones, with around 32% found just once. Each patient went into thyroid surgery without having received any treatment. This sequence was found in a female donor with papillary thyroid cancer or a benign thyroid nodule (not recorded which). Some clones in this sample may be carry-over from other donors' samples. The chain carries TRBV4-1 and TRBJ2-5; D possibly corresponds to TRBD2 (6 bases). Material for sequencing was blood. CDR3: CSSSQYGRGGPETQYF. CDR3 DNA: TGCTCCAGCAGCCAATATGGAAGGGGAGGACCAGAGACCCAGTACTTC.